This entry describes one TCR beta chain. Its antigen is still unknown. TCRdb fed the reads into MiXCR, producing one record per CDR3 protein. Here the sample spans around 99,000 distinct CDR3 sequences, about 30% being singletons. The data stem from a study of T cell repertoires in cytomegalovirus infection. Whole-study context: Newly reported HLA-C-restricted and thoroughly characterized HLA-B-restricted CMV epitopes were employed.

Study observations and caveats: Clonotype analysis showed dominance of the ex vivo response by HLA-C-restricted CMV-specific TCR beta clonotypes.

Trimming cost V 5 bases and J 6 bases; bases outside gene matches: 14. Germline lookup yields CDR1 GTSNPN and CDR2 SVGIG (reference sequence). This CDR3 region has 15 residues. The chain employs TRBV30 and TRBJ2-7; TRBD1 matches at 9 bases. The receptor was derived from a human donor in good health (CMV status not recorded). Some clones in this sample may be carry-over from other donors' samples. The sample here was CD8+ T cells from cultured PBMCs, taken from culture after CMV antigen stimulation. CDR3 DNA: TGTGCCTGGGGGGCGGTACAGGGGGCGTTTGTCGAGCAGTACTTC. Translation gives CAWGAVQGAFVEQYF.